This T cell receptor (beta chain) was captured in a study of cytomegalovirus exposure and HLA in healthy donors. Trimming removed 4 bases from V and 1 base from J; junction bases left unmatched: 16. CDR1 MNHEY and CDR2 SMNVEV come from the germline V gene (reference sequence). The CDR3 loop spans 19 amino acids. Study outcomes and limitations: A few CMV-associated chains proved CMV antigen-specific in vitro. The classifier reportedly diagnosed cytomegalovirus status with high sensitivity and specificity.

Libraries were prepared by immunoSEQ multiplex PCR; TCRdb keeps only in-frame clonotypes and omits some of them. This sample has about 190,000 clones, with 84% found just once. With regard to this clone: Its antigen is unknown.

The donors were members of the validation cohort comprising approximately 120 subjects, separate from the approximately 630-subject first cohort. This chain joins TRBV27 and TRBJ2-4; 7 bases are shared with TRBD1. The sequencing sample was made of PBMCs. The sequence was collected from a young woman in good health and CMV-seropositive. CDR3 residues: CASSSSTGKILNAKNIQYF. The CDR3, as DNA: TGTGCCAGCAGTTCATCGACAGGGAAAATCCTCAACGCCAAAAACATTCAGTACTTC.